Following are 9 T cell receptor beta chains from one sample sequenced in a study of shared clonotypes between healthy human individuals. TCRdb's table, derived via immunoSEQ multiplex PCR, lists solely in-frame clones and lacks some. Counted here are 2 million to 2.5 million clones, approximately 93% occurring once; the ten biggest clones make up around 0.37%. Sequencing was performed on naive CD4+ T cells from PBMCs. The subset was: CD45RA+ positively selected. The source of these receptors is a man aged 18 to 30 in good health. Some clones in this sample may be carry-over from other donors' samples.

Notes on this clone: Other DNA sequences in the same sample also yield this CDR3. V usage is TRBV11-3 and J usage is TRBJ2-5; 10 bases fit TRBD1. This CDR3 comprises 14 residues. Germline CDR1 and CDR2: SGHNT and YENEEA. Trimming removed 4 bases from V and 4 bases from J; junction bases left unmatched: 3. CDR3 nucleotide sequence: TGTGCCAGCAGCTCAGGACAGGGGGGAGAGACCCAGTACTTC. This sequence encodes CASSSGQGGETQYF.

Only one count was recorded for this clone. The CDR3 coding sequence is TGCGCCAGCAGCTTGGTAGGACAGGGCGACGAGCAGTACTTC. Encoded protein: CASSLVGQGDEQYF. The chain recombines TRBV5-1 with TRBJ2-7, with 8 bases aligning to TRBD1. From germline, CDR1 is SGHRS and CDR2 YFSETQ. This CDR3 region has 14 residues. After removal of 0 bases from V and 5 bases from J, the junction contained 4 bases not matched to a gene.

The chain has TRBV28 and TRBJ2-1, with 8 bases fitting TRBD2. This CDR3 spans 13 amino acids. Trimming at V came to 7 bases and at J to 7 bases, leaving 6 bases not matched to a gene. From germline, CDR1 is MDHEN and CDR2 SYDVKM. The CDR3 DNA reads as TGTGCCAGCATCGGGAGGGCAGGAAATGAGCAGTTCTTC. This codes for CASIGRAGNEQFF.

A remark on this clone: This CDR3 is also generated by other DNA sequences in the sample. The chain carries TRBV28 and TRBJ1-2, with D tentatively TRBD1 (6 bases). Germline values: CDR1 MDHEN, CDR2 SYDVKM. Trimming took off 6 bases at V and 4 bases at J, with 9 bases between the two ends. CDR3 size: 12 residues. In nucleotides, the CDR3 is TGTGCCAGCAGCTCACAGGGCTATGGCTACACCTTC. Its translation: CASSSQGYGYTF.

About this clone itself: The junction differs from germline at one of its ends, possibly a read error. This chain uses TRBV5-6 with TRBJ2-7; TRBD2 matches 13 bases. Germline values: CDR1 SGHDT, CDR2 YYEEEE. The CDR3 sequence is 19 residues long. The CDR3 sequence: CAGRFPGLAGAQILYEQYF. The DNA of the CDR3 is TGTGCCGGCAGGTTCCCTGGACTAGCGGGAGCGCAAATCCTCTACGAGCAGTACTTC.

This chain connects TRBV11-3 to TRBJ2-3; TRBD2 matches at 10 bases. Trimming removed 1 base from V and 2 bases from J; junction bases left unmatched: 6. CDR1 SGHNT and CDR2 YENEEA come from the germline V gene. The CDR3 covers 17 residues. The CDR3 region has the DNA TGTGCCAGCAGCTTAGGTCTAGCGGGAGTGTCCACAGATACGCAGTATTTT. It translates to CASSLGLAGVSTDTQYF.

The rearrangement uses TRBV6-5 and TRBJ2-1; 8 positions agree with TRBD1. The V gene's germline CDR1 is MNHEY and CDR2 SVGAGI. The CDR3 runs 13 residues. The trim removed 10 bases at V and 9 bases at J, leaving 11 bases unmatched. The CDR3 reads CATKSAGGAEQFF. CDR3 coding DNA: TGTGCCACCAAATCGGCAGGGGGCGCTGAGCAGTTCTTC.

The chain employs TRBV6-1 and TRBJ1-6; 7 bases agree with TRBD1. The CDR3 spans 15 residues. Germline-derived CDR1 and CDR2 are MNHNS and SASEGT. The V gene end was trimmed by 2 bases and the J gene end by 7 bases; junction bases not matched to a gene: 5. This CDR3 is CASSEQGVPNSPLHF. The DNA of the CDR3 is TGTGCCAGCAGTGAACAGGGGGTTCCAAATTCACCCCTCCACTTT.

The J gene is TRBJ1-2, the V gene TRBV28; 7 positions agree with TRBD1. The CDR3 totals 14 residues. J gave up 4 bases and V 6 bases, and 8 bases lay outside the gene matches. From germline, CDR1 is MDHEN and CDR2 SYDVKM. The DNA for the CDR3 is TGTGCCAGCAGGACAACAGGGGATGGCTATGGCTACACCTTC. It codes for CASRTTGDGYGYTF.